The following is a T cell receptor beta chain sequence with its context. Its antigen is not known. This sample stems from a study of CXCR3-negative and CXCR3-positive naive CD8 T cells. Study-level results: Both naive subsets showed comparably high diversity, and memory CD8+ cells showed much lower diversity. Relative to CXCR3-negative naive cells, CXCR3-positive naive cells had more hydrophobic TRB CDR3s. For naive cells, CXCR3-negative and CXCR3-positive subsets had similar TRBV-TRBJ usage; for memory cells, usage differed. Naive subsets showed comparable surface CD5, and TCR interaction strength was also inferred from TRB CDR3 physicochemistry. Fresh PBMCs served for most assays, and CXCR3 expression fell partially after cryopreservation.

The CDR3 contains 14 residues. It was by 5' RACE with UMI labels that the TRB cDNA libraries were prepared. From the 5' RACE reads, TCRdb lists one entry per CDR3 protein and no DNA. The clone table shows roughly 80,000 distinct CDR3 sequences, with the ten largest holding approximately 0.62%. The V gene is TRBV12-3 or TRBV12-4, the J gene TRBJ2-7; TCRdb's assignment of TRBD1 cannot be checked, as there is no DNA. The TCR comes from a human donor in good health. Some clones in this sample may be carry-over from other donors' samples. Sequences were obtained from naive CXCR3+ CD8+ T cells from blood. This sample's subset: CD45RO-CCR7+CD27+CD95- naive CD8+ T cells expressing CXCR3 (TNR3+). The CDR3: CAITTYLTGTEQYF.